The entry below describes one T cell receptor (beta chain). The data originate from a study of blood T cell repertoires in COVID-19. Study information: Sites in the United States, Italy and Spain provided acute and convalescent COVID-19 samples. PBMCs, B-cell-depleted T cells, or T cells were the source of the cDNA or gDNA that made up the material.

Original data processing: Reference gene primer amplification gave estimated nucleated cell counts. Clones were read by immunoSEQ multiplex PCR, and TCRdb kept only the in-frame ones, dropping some. V and J calls and clone size are given by that table; D and trimming were obtained from the DNA. The sample includes tens of thousands of clones, roughly 80% of them seen just once. The junction had 7 bases not matched to a gene; V was cut back by 1 base and J by 1 base. The CDR3 is 16 amino acids. From germline, CDR1 is SGHNT and CDR2 YYREEE (reference sequence). This clonotype was sampled from a woman over 75 with acute or convalescent COVID-19. This chain connects TRBV5-4 to TRBJ1-1; 7 bases map to TRBD1. Input material: peripheral blood. The chain's CDR3 is CASSLIRQGGNTEAFF. Written as DNA, the CDR3 is TGTGCCAGCAGCTTGATCCGACAGGGTGGGAACACTGAAGCTTTCTTT.